This T cell receptor (beta chain) was sequenced for a study of blood T cell repertoires in COVID-19. The overall study: Samples of COVID-19 (acute and convalescent) were obtained from the United States, Italy and Spain. In each case, the material was cDNA or gDNA derived from T cells, B-cell-depleted T cells, or PBMCs.

In the authors' workflow: Amplifying reference gene primers gave estimates of nucleated cell counts. Sequenced by immunoSEQ multiplex PCR; TCRdb stores in-frame clones only, minus some. The V and J calls and the clone size are those of that table, but D and trimming were determined from the DNA. The data hold tens of thousands of clones, with more than 70% observed a single time. The V end was cut by 6 bases, the J end by 2 bases, with 6 bases between. CDR1 is DFQATT and CDR2 is SNEGSKA in the germline V gene (reference sequence). The CDR3 totals 11 residues. The clonotype was recovered from a man aged 45-60 years with active COVID-19. Sequences were obtained from peripheral blood. The J gene is TRBJ2-3, the V gene TRBV20-1; D remains ambiguous. CDR3 region: CSALPTDTQYF. CDR3 bases: TGCAGTGCCCTACCCACAGATACGCAGTATTTT.